These T cell receptor beta chains were read from a single sample in a study of T cell changes during pregnancy in multiple sclerosis. Data came from immunoSEQ multiplex PCR; TCRdb stores just in-frame clones and leaves some out. The repertoire holds under 80,000 clones, with 80% to 95% as singletons. Material: peripheral blood, obtained before pregnancy. The receptors were sampled from a female donor with multiple sclerosis, enrolled in a pregnancy study. The conserved cysteine and the conserved F or W are not part of the CDR3 here.

>TRBJ2-1|TRBV13
ASSLSSGTSGRTEQF
>TRBJ2-2|TRBV11-3
ASSFLGGANTGELF
>TRBJ2-7|TRBV27
ASKNTGAFEY
>TRBJ1-1|TRBV7-8
ASSSYRGENTEAF
>TRBJ2-5|TRBV7-6
ASSRGTAQETQY
>TRBJ1-5|TRBV7-9
ASSPQGDQPQH
>TRBJ1-1|TRBV7-9
ASSFGGLTEAF
>TRBJ2-1|TRBV9
ASSVSPGGSSYNEQF
>TRBJ1-1|TRBV4-3
ASSQDTGGDSKAF
>TRBJ2-1|TRBV7-7
ASSYGTGGYNEQF
>TRBJ2-3|TRBV7-3
ASSPMAGDTQY
>TRBJ2-6|TRBV7-2
ASSLAGSASSGANVLT
>TRBJ1-2|TRBV29-1
SVWASANYGYT
>TRBJ2-1|TRBV6-4
ASSDSSGGGNEQF
>TRBJ2-4|TRBV27
ASRAIYSGDIQY
>TRBJ2-4|TRBV10-2
ASSGLAGGSGAKNIQY
>TRBJ2-1|TRBV7-2
ASSLGGSGYNEQF
>TRBJ1-1|TRBV5-1
ASSLSGTANTEAF
>TRBJ2-5|TRBV4-1
ASSPTLRESETQY
>TRBJ1-1|TRBV9
ASSVGANTEAF
>TRBJ2-7|TRBV7-3
ASSQGNEQY
>TRBJ1-5|TRBV6-6
ASSYRGNSNQPQH
>TRBJ2-7|TRBV6-1
ASSGLAGVSEQY
>TRBJ2-7|TRBV7-2
ASSLAGGYEQY
>TRBJ2-6|TRBV29-1
SVWGGVTSSSGANVLT
>TRBJ2-5|TRBV5-1
ASSLGTSGSLQETQY
>TRBJ2-3|TRBV5-1
ASSLGPGLVTDTQY
>TRBJ2-3|TRBV6-6
ASSAVVPGGDTQY